What follows are 11 T cell receptor beta chains derived from one specimen sequenced in a study of CD8+ T cells in alopecia areata. Noted treatment: oral pan-JAK inhibitor, 5-10 mg twice daily. Sequencing relied on a cDNA template that was reverse transcribed from extracted RNA. Only in-frame clones appear in the TCRdb table, and some are missing; sequencing was by immunoSEQ multiplex PCR. This sample has hundreds of thousands of clones, with around three fifths found just once. The material sequenced was CD4+ T cells sorted from blood, taken at week 52, from a patient treated with tofacitinib. The receptors stem from a human donor with alopecia areata.

This clone was detected only a few times. V is TRBV19 and J is TRBJ1-5; 11 bases are a match to TRBD1. The germline CDR1 and CDR2 sequences are LNHDA and SQIVND (reference sequence). The ends lost 4 bases at V and 5 bases at J; junction bases unmatched: 4. The CDR3 runs 15 residues. The CDR3 is CASSNGQGADQPQHF. The DNA for the CDR3 is TGTGCCAGTAGTAATGGACAGGGGGCCGATCAGCCCCAGCATTTT.

The gene calls are TRBV2 and TRBJ2-7; TRBD2 aligns across 8 bases. CDR1 is SNHLY and CDR2 is FYNNEI in the germline V gene. The CDR3 loop spans 14 amino acids. V shed 6 bases and J 6 bases; nucleotides not matched to a gene: 10. CDR3 in amino acids: CASRDSGVPPEQYF. The DNA of the CDR3 is TGTGCCAGCAGGGATAGCGGGGTTCCTCCCGAGCAGTACTTC.

This clone was seen a handful of times. V and J are TRBV30 and TRBJ2-1; 8 bases fit TRBD1. The trim removed 3 bases at V and 6 bases at J, leaving 4 bases unmatched. The CDR3 is 13 amino acids. The germline V gene encodes CDR1 GTSNPN and CDR2 SVGIG (reference sequence). The CDR3 coding sequence is TGTGCCTGGAGCTCTGACAGGGGCAATGAGCAGTTCTTC. It yields the protein CAWSSDRGNEQFF.

This chain connects TRBV30 to TRBJ2-7; D possibly corresponds to TRBD1 (5 bases). The CDR3 totals 14 residues. The ends were cut back, 2 bases at V and 2 bases at J, with 13 bases in the middle. Per the germline V gene, CDR1 is GTSNPN and CDR2 is SVGIG (reference sequence). The CDR3 nucleotides are TGTGCCTGGAGTTTCGACAGCATTGCCTACGAGCAGTACTTC. It translates to CAWSFDSIAYEQYF.

The chain combines TRBV7-6 with TRBJ2-3; 8 nucleotides match TRBD1. The V segment lost 1 base and the J segment 5 bases; nucleotides outside the gene matches: 2. Germline V gene lookup returns CDR1 SGHVS and CDR2 FNYEAQ. The CDR3 has 14 amino acids. The DNA for the CDR3 is TGTGCCAGCAGCTTAGGGACAGGGAAAGATACGCAGTATTTT. This translates into CASSLGTGKDTQYF.

The chain carries TRBV5-1 and TRBJ1-2, with D tentatively TRBD1 (5 bases). The CDR3 has 14 amino acids. From germline, CDR1 is SGHRS and CDR2 YFSETQ. Trimming took off 3 bases at V and 3 bases at J, with 12 bases between the two ends. The CDR3 nucleotides are TGCGCCAGCAGCTCCTGGGGAGGGGACTATGGCTACACCTTC. Its protein is CASSSWGGDYGYTF.

This clone was picked up a small number of times. The chain joins TRBV7-2 to TRBJ1-1, with TRBD1 identical over 8 bases. V dropped 5 bases and J dropped 1; count of bases not matched to a gene: 6. In germline, CDR1 is SGHTA, CDR2 FQGNSA. The CDR3 loop spans 15 amino acids. CDR3 DNA: TGTGCCAGCAGCCCGCCCGGGACAGGGAACACTGAAGCTTTCTTT. Its protein product is CASSPPGTGNTEAFF.

The gene calls are TRBV4-3 and TRBJ2-7; 9 bases align to TRBD1. The junction had 4 bases not matched to a gene; V was cut back by 4 bases and J by 3 bases. Germline V gene sequence: CDR1 LGHNA, CDR2 YSLEER. This CDR3 spans 14 amino acids. This chain's CDR3 is CASSPRTGDYEQYF. The CDR3 coding sequence is TGCGCCAGCAGCCCCCGGACAGGGGACTACGAGCAGTACTTC.

The chain uses TRBV7-2 and TRBJ2-5; no reliable D call. Trimming cost V 5 bases and J 2 bases, with 3 bases left between them. The CDR3 covers 11 residues. In germline, CDR1 is SGHTA, CDR2 FQGNSA. The CDR3 DNA follows: TGTGCCAGCAGCCAGCAAGAGACCCAGTACTTC. Its protein is CASSQQETQYF.

This chain uses TRBV6-5 with TRBJ2-7; 10 bases line up with TRBD1. Losses at the gene ends were 4 bases for V and 2 bases for J; bases not matched to a gene: 2. The CDR3 covers 14 residues. The V gene's germline CDR1 is MNHEY and CDR2 SVGAGI. CDR3 DNA: TGTGCCAGCAGTTCGACAGGGGGCCCCTACGAGCAGTACTTC. Encoded protein: CASSSTGGPYEQYF.

The V call is TRBV29-1, the J call TRBJ2-5, with D perhaps TRBD1 (6 bases). V was shortened by 7 bases and J by 7 bases, with 16 bases between the two germline ends. The CDR3 spans 12 residues. The V gene's germline CDR1 is SQVTM and CDR2 ANQGSEA. The CDR3 spells CSAHRVLATQYF. The CDR3, as DNA: TGCAGCGCCCACAGGGTGCTGGCGACCCAGTACTTC.